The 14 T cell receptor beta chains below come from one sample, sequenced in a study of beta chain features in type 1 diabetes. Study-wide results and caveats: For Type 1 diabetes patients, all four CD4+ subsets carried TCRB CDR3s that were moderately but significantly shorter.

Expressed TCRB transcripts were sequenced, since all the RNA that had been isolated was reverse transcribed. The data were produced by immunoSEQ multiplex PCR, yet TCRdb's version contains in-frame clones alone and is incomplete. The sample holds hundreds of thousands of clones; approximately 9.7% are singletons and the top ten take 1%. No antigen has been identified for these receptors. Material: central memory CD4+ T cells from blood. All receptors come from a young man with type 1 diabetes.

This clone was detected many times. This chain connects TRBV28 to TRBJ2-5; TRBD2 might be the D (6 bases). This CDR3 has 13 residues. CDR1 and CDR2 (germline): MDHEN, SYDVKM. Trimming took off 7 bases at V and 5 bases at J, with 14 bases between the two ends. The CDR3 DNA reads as TGTGCCAGCAACGAATCGGGGAGGGAGACCCAGTACTTC. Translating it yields CASNESGRETQYF.

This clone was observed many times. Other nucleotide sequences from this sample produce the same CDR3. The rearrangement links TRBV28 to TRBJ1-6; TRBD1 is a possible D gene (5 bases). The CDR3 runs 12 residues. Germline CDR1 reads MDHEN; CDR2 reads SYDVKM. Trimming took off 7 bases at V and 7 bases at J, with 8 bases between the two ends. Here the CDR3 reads CASIGGNSPLHF. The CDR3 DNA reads TGTGCCAGCATTGGGGGAAATTCACCCCTCCACTTT.

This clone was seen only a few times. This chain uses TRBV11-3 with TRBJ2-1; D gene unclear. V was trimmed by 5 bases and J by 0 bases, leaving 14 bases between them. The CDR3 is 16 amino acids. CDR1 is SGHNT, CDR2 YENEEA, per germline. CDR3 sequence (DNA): TGTGCCAGCAGCCTACAGAACCTAGGCTCCTACAATGAGCAGTTCTTC. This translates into CASSLQNLGSYNEQFF.

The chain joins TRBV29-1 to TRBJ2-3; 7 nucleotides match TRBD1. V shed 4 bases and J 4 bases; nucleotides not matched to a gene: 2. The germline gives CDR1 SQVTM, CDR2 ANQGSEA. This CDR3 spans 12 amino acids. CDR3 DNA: TGCAGCGTTGCAACAGGGGCAGATACGCAGTATTTT. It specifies CSVATGADTQYF.

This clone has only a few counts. The CDR3 DNA reads TGCGCCAGCAGCCCATGGGAGGGGCAAGAGACCCAGTACTTC. This translates into CASSPWEGQETQYF. The rearrangement links TRBV5-1 to TRBJ2-5; TRBD2 matches at 7 bases. Germline V lookup: CDR1 SGHRS, CDR2 YFSETQ. The CDR3 is 14 amino acids. With V trimmed by 4 bases and J by 2 bases, 5 bases remained unmatched.

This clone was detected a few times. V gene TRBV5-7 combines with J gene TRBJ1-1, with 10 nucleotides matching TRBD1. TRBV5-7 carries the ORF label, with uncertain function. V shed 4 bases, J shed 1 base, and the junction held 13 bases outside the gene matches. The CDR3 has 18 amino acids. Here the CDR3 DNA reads TGTGCCAGCAGCCCAACTCTACCGGGACAGGGGAAGAACACTGAAGCTTTCTTT. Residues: CASSPTLPGQGKNTEAFF.

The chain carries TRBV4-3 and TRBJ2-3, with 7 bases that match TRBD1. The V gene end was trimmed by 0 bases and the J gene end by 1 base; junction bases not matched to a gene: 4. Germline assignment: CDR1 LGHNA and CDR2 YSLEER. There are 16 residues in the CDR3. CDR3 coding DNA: TGCGCCAGCAGCCAAGATTTCACAGGGGGCACAGATACGCAGTATTTT. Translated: CASSQDFTGGTDTQYF.

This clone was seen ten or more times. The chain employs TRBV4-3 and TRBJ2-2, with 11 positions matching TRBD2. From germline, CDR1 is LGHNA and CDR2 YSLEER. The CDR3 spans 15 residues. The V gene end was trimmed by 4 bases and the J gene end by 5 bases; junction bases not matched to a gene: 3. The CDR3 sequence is CASSPRTSGTGELFF. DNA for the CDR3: TGCGCCAGCAGCCCCAGGACTAGCGGGACCGGGGAGCTGTTTTTT.

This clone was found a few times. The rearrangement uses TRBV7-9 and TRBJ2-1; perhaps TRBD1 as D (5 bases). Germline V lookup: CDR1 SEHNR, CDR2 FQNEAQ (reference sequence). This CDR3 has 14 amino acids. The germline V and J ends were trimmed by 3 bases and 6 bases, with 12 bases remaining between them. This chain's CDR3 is CASSFNAGINEQFF. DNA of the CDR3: TGTGCCAGCAGCTTCAACGCAGGGATCAATGAGCAGTTCTTC.

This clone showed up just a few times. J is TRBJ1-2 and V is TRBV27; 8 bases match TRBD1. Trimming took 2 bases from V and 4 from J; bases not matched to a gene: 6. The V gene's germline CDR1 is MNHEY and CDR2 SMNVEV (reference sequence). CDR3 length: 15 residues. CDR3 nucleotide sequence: TGTGCCAGCAGTTTACGACAGGGGTCCCTCTATGGCTACACCTTC. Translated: CASSLRQGSLYGYTF.

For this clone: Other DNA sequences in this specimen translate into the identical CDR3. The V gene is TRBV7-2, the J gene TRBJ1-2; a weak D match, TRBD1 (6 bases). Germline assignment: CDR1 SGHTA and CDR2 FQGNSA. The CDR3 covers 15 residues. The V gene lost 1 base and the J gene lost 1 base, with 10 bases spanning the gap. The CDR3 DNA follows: TGTGCCAGCAGCTTAGACGGGGGCTTTAACTATGGCTACACCTTC. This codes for CASSLDGGFNYGYTF.

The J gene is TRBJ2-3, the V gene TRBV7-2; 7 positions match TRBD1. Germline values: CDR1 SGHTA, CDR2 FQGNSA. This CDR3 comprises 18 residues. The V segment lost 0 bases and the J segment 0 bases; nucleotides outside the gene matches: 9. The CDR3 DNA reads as TGTGCCAGCAGCTTAGCGCTTCAGAAGGGGGCTAGCACAGATACGCAGTATTTT. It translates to CASSLALQKGASTDTQYF.

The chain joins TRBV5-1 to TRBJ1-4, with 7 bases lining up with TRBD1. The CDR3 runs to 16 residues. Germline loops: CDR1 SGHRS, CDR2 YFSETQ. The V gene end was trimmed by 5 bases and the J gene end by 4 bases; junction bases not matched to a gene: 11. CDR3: CASRRGTGQLNEKLFF. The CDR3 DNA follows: TGCGCCAGCAGGAGGGGAACGGGACAGCTTAATGAAAAACTGTTTTTT.

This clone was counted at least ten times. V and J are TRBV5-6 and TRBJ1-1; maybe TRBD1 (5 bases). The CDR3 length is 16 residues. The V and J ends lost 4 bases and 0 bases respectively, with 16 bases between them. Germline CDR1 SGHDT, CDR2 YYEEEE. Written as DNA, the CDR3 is TGTGCCAGCAGCCCGAAGGACATATTCATGAACACTGAAGCTTTCTTT. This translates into CASSPKDIFMNTEAFF.